Following are 12 T cell receptor beta chains from one sample sequenced in a study of regulatory T cells in long-lasting Graves disease. Time point described: newly diagnosed GD, antithyroid drugs for less than 3 months. From PBMCs, RNA was extracted and then used to make the TCR library. Arm-PCR of CDR3 regions and iRepertoire HTBI primers were used to build TCR beta libraries. One entry per CDR3 protein results from TCRdb running MiXCR on the multiplex PCR reads. The sample holds fewer than 400,000 distinct CDR3 sequences, over 15% seen once. This specimen was peripheral blood mononuclear cells (PBMCs), taken at new diagnosis, from a patient treated with antithyroid drugs. The receptors originated from a female donor with Graves disease.

This clonotype was recorded many times. The chain recombines TRBV5-1 with TRBJ1-2; a weak D match, TRBD1 (5 bases). The V and J ends lost 3 bases and 3 bases respectively, with 12 bases between them. Germline V gives CDR1 SGHRS, CDR2 YFSETQ. The CDR3 loop spans 14 amino acids. CDR3 coding DNA: TGCGCCAGCAGCTCTCGGGGCTGGGACTATGGCTACACCTTC. Translating it yields CASSSRGWDYGYTF.

This clonotype was seen only a few times. The chain links TRBV18 to TRBJ2-7; unclear D gene. This CDR3 comprises 13 residues. Germline CDR1 and CDR2: KGHSH and LQKENI. The V end was cut by 4 bases, the J end by 2 bases, with 9 bases between. CDR3 in amino acids: CASSRGPAYEQYF. As DNA, the CDR3 is TGTGCCAGCTCACGCGGACCCGCCTACGAGCAGTACTTC.

This clonotype was counted many times. The chain uses TRBV12-5 and TRBJ1-1; D not resolved. The CDR3 consists of 11 residues. Germline loops: CDR1 LGHNT, CDR2 FRNRAP. Trimming pared 7 bases from V and 2 bases from J, leaving 5 bases between. CDR3: CASATNTEAFF. The CDR3 DNA reads as TGTGCTAGTGCCACAAACACTGAAGCTTTCTTT.

This clonotype was picked up a small number of times. This is likely an artifact of a read error, given a far larger clone one base away. The V gene is TRBV28, the J gene TRBJ2-7; 8 bases align to TRBD1. The CDR3 covers 13 residues. The J segment lost 3 bases and the V segment lost 3 bases, leaving 1 base of the junction unmatched. The germline V gene has CDR1 MDHEN and CDR2 SYDVKM. The CDR3 nucleotides read TGTGCCAGCAGTTTGGACAGGGTCTACGAGCAGTACTTC. It is translated as CASSLDRVYEQYF.

This clonotype was observed many times. The chain has TRBV7-8 and TRBJ2-1; TRBD1 agrees at 11 bases. Per the germline V gene, CDR1 is SGHVS and CDR2 is FQNEAQ. This CDR3 comprises 14 residues. Unmatched junction bases numbered 5, after V lost 5 bases and J lost 8 bases. The CDR3 DNA reads TGTGCCAGCAGCCTCGGGACAGGGGGGGATGAGCAGTTCTTC. Translation: CASSLGTGGDEQFF.

This clonotype was seen repeatedly, ten times or more. The V and J genes are TRBV2 and TRBJ2-1, with D possibly matching TRBD1 (6 bases). Trimming shortened V by 7 bases and J by 7 bases, and 14 bases separated the two germline ends. The CDR3 sequence is 13 residues long. Germline-derived CDR1 and CDR2 are SNHLY and FYNNEI. CDR3 sequence (DNA): TGTGCCAGCACGGACCGAACAGGGAATGAGCAGTTCTTC. Amino acid sequence: CASTDRTGNEQFF.

Of note for this clonotype: Possible read error: a much larger clone is one base away. The genes are TRBV30 and TRBJ1-6; weak D call: TRBD1 (5 bases). V shed 2 bases and J shed 10 bases, with 12 bases lying between them. In germline, CDR1 is GTSNPN, CDR2 SVGIG (reference sequence). This CDR3 has 13 residues. In DNA form, the CDR3 reads TGTGCCTGGAGTCATGGAGGGGACTCACCCCTCCACTTT. This translates into CAWSHGGDSPLHF.

This clonotype has a count of ten or more. The CDR3 region is CASSLEGGGTGSYNEQFF. CDR3 DNA: TGTGCCAGCAGCTTAGAGGGGGGTGGGACAGGTTCCTACAATGAGCAGTTCTTC. The chain employs TRBV7-9 and TRBJ2-1, with 8 bases identical to TRBD1. Germline V lookup: CDR1 SEHNR, CDR2 FQNEAQ (reference sequence). Losses at the gene ends were 1 base for V and 1 base for J; bases not matched to a gene: 9. This CDR3 comprises 18 residues.

This clonotype has a count of ten or more. The J gene is TRBJ2-7, the V gene TRBV7-8, with 9 bases that match TRBD1. J was trimmed by 2 bases and V by 5 bases; bases with no gene match: 13. Germline values: CDR1 SGHVS, CDR2 FQNEAQ. The CDR3 totals 17 residues. CDR3: CASSLGQGINLPYEQYF. The CDR3 nucleotides read TGTGCCAGCAGCCTAGGACAGGGGATTAATCTTCCCTACGAGCAGTACTTC. Together with reference TRBV7-8 and TRBJ2-7, the CDR3 gives the full variable domain: GAGVSQSPRYKVAKRGQDVALRCDPISGHVSLFWYQQALGQGPEFLTYFQNEAQLDKSGLPSDRFFAERPEGSVSTLKIQRTQQEDSAVYLCASSLGQGINLPYEQYFGPGTRLTVT.

This clonotype was seen at least ten times. V and J are TRBV27 and TRBJ2-3, with a weak D call TRBD2 (6 bases). Germline V CDR1 and CDR2: MNHEY, SMNVEV (reference sequence). The V gene lost 4 bases and the J gene lost 4 bases, with 12 bases spanning the gap. The CDR3 spans 14 residues. The CDR3 DNA reads TGTGCCAGCAGTTCCTCGCGACTAGCAGATACGCAGTATTTT. Residues: CASSSSRLADTQYF.

With regard to this clonotype: This may be a read error, as it is one base from a much larger clone. V and J are TRBV27 and TRBJ1-4; D ambiguous. CDR1 and CDR2 (germline): MNHEY, SMNVEV (reference sequence). The CDR3 sequence is 11 residues long. The V gene lost 7 bases and the J gene lost 12 bases, with 12 bases spanning the gap. CDR3 region: CASILREELFF. DNA for the CDR3: TGTGCCAGCATTCTGAGGGAAGAACTGTTTTTT.

This clonotype was detected many times. This chain joins TRBV10-3 and TRBJ1-1; 9 bases are shared with TRBD1. V lost 3 bases to trimming and J lost 3 bases; unmatched junction nucleotides: 5. The CDR3 loop spans 15 amino acids. The germline gives CDR1 ENHRY, CDR2 SYGVKD. The CDR3 here is CAISDGDRDHTEAFF. The CDR3 bases are TGTGCCATCAGTGACGGGGACAGGGACCACACTGAAGCTTTCTTT.